A single TCR beta chain is shown here with its context. Its antigen is undetermined. All trial patients relapsed after autologous stem cell transplantation. The study recorded best responses of complete response, partial response or progressive disease. This entry is derived from a study of PD-1 blockade in classical Hodgkin lymphoma. Across the whole study: Nivolumab was given intravenously to patients at 3 mg/kg every 2 weeks. Broader study findings: Factors driving the repertoire differences, possibly disease activity or prior therapy, remain undefined. Relative to healthy donors, newly diagnosed patients reportedly had lower baseline TCR diversity, which was reported as lower still in relapsed/refractory patients.

V was clipped by 5 bases and J by 3 bases; unmatched bases: 4. This CDR3 comprises 16 residues. Germline V gene sequence: CDR1 SGHTA, CDR2 FQGTGA. Clones were read by immunoSEQ multiplex PCR, and TCRdb kept only the in-frame ones, dropping some. The sample lists 25,000 to 30,000 clones; around 67% were seen once. V is TRBV7-3 and J is TRBJ2-2, with 12 bases aligning to TRBD2. The receptor's source is a human donor with classical Hodgkin lymphoma. The specimen comprised peripheral blood mononuclear cells (PBMCs), sampled before the second cycle of nivolumab. The CDR3 nucleotides read TGTGCCAGCAGCCCCCTAGCGGGAGGGGACACCGGGGAGCTGTTTTTT. Translating gives CASSPLAGGDTGELFF.